Presented here are 6 T cell receptor beta chains from one specimen sequenced in a study of post-analysis software for immune sequencing data (dated by TCRdb to the mid-2010s). General findings and caveats noted by the study authors: About five TRBV segments, including TRBV5-6, TRBV5-1 and TRBV20-1, were significantly more frequent in patients than controls.

For these TCRs, the target antigens are not known. Library preparation was by PCR. Sequencing took place on an Illumina HiSeq 2500. To reduce PCR and sequencing biases, unique molecular identifiers were incorporated into the TCR beta cDNA libraries. TCRdb reprocessing: public reads trimmed at Q25 with fastp, clones called with MiXCR, in-frame beta chains kept. Under each unique CDR3 protein, matching rows form one entry showing the most common genes and DNA. The table for this sample lists hundreds of thousands of distinct CDR3 sequences; approximately 30% of them were counted only once. Together, the top ten hold roughly 0.53% of the sample. Sequencing used blood. The receptor set was obtained from a girl aged 5-17 years with multiple sclerosis.

For this clonotype: Germline is not matched at one junction end, which may reflect a read error. The chain links TRBV7-6 to TRBJ1-3; TRBD1 is a possible D gene (5 bases). CDR1 and CDR2 from the germline V gene are SGHVS and FNYEAQ. This CDR3 region has 15 residues. Here the CDR3 reads CASSLDPGPGDTIYF. CDR3 in DNA: TGTGCCAGCAGCTTAGATCCAGGGCCTGGAGACACCATATATTTT.

This clonotype was found a few times. The V gene is TRBV7-2, the J gene TRBJ2-7; D gene uncertain. This CDR3 has 13 amino acids. V was clipped by 6 bases and J by 0 bases, with 9 bases between them. CDR1 is SGHTA and CDR2 is FQGNSA in the germline V gene. The CDR3 DNA is TGTGCCAGCAGATCCGGGCCCTCCTACGAGCAGTACTTC. Translation gives CASRSGPSYEQYF.

The genes are TRBV12-3 or TRBV12-4 and TRBJ1-2, with a weak D call TRBD1 (5 bases). Trimming removed 6 bases from V and 8 bases from J, with 13 bases in between. There are 12 residues in the CDR3. This CDR3 is CASRGGDPGYTF. DNA of the CDR3: TGTGCCAGCAGGGGGGGAGATCCAGGCTACACCTTC.

This clonotype showed up just a few times. The chain links TRBV6-5 to TRBJ2-1, with 10 bases lining up with TRBD2. Trimming took 6 bases from V and 9 from J; bases not matched to a gene: 11. Per germline, CDR1 MNHEY and CDR2 SVGAGI. The CDR3 contains 15 residues. The CDR3, as DNA: TGTGCCAGCAGCCTACTAGCGGGAATGGTTGGTGAGCAGTTCTTC. Translating it yields CASSLLAGMVGEQFF.

V is TRBV6-4 and J is TRBJ2-1; TRBD2 matches at 9 bases. J lost 1 base, V lost 4 bases, and 2 bases had no gene match. The CDR3 is made up of 15 amino acids. Per germline, CDR1 MRHNA and CDR2 SNTAGT. DNA of the CDR3: TGTGCCAGCAGTGGAACTAGCGGGTCCTACAATGAGCAGTTCTTC. Translated, it gives CASSGTSGSYNEQFF.

This chain uses TRBV12-3 or TRBV12-4 with TRBJ2-2; D is unclear. The V end was cut by 1 base, the J end by 6 bases, with 9 bases between. This CDR3 has 14 amino acids. CDR3 sequence reads: CASSLEPLAGELFF. In nucleotides, the CDR3 is TGTGCCAGCAGTTTAGAACCCTTGGCCGGGGAGCTGTTTTTT.